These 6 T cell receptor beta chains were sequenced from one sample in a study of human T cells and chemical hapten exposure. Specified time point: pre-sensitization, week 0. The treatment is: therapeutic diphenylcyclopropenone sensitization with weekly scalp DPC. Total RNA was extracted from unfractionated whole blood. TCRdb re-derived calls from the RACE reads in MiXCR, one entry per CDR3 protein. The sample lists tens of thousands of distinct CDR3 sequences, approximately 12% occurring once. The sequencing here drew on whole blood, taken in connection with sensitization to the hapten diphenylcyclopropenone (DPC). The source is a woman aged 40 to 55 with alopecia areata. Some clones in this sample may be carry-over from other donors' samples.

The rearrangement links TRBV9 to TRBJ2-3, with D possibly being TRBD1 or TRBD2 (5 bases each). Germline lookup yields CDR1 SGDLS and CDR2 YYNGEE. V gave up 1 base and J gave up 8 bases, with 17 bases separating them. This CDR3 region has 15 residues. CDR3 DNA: TGTGCCAGCAGCGTAAGGACAACGGGGAAAGTTACGCAGTATTTT. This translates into CASSVRTTGKVTQYF.

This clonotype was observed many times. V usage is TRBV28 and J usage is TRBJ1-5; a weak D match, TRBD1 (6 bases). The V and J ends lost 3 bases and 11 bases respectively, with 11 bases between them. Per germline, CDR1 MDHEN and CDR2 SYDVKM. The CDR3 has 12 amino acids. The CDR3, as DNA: TGTGCCAGCAGTTTTACAGGGAGATCCCAGCATTTT. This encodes CASSFTGRSQHF.

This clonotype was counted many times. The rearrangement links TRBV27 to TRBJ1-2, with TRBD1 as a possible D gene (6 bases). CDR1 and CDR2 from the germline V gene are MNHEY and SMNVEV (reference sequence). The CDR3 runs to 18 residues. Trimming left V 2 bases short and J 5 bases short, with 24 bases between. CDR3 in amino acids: CASSLVLATGAPSYGYTF. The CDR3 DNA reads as TGTGCCAGCAGTTTAGTTCTCGCGACAGGTGCCCCGTCTTATGGCTACACCTTC.

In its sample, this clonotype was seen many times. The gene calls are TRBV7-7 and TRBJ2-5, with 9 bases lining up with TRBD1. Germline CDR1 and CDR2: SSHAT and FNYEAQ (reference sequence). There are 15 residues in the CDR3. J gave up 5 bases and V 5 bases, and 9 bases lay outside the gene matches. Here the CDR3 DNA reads TGTGCCAGCAGCCCGACGGGGACAGGGCTTGAGACCCAGTACTTC. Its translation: CASSPTGTGLETQYF. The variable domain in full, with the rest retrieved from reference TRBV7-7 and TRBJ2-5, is GAGVSQSPRYKVTKRGQDVTLRCDPISSHATLYWYQQALGQGPEFLTYFNYEAQPDKSGLPSDRFSAERPEGSISTLTIQRTEQRDSAMYRCASSPTGTGLETQYFGPGTRLLVL.

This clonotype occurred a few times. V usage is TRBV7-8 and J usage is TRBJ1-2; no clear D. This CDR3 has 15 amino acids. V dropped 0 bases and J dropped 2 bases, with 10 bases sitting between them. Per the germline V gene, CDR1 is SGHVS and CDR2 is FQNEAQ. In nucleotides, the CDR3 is TGTGCCAGCAGCTTAGCCTCAGAGCTAAACTATGGCTACACCTTC. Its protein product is CASSLASELNYGYTF. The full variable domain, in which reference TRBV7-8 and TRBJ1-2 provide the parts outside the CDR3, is GAGVSQSPRYKVAKRGQDVALRCDPISGHVSLFWYQQALGQGPEFLTYFQNEAQLDKSGLPSDRFFAERPEGSVSTLKIQRTQQEDSAVYLCASSLASELNYGYTFGSGTRLTVV.

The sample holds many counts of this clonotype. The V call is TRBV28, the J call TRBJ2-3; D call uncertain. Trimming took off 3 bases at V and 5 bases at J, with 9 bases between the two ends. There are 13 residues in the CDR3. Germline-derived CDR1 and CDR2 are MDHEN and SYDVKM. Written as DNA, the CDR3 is TGTGCCAGCAGTTTCTATCCGGGAGATACGCAGTATTTT. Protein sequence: CASSFYPGDTQYF.